This TCR beta chain was recovered during a study of blood T cell repertoires in COVID-19. This CDR3 has 13 amino acids. Looked up from germline, CDR1 is SGHRS and CDR2 is YFSETQ. Germline trimming cut 6 bases from V and 4 bases from J; bases unmatched to any gene: 5. In the original processing: Estimated nucleated cell counts came from reference gene primer amplification. The data were produced by immunoSEQ multiplex PCR, yet TCRdb's version contains in-frame clones alone and is incomplete. Clonal size and the V and J genes are those of that table, whereas D and trimming came from the DNA. The sample lists about 280,000 clones, about nine tenths seen once, with around 2.2% in the top ten.

The sequenced sample consisted of peripheral blood. This rearrangement joins TRBV5-1 to TRBJ2-5; 8 bases line up with TRBD2. The sequence was obtained from a woman between 50 and 59 years old who had recovered from COVID-19. DNA for the CDR3: TGCGCCAGCATGGCGGGGGGTTCAGAGACCCAGTACTTC. Its protein product is CASMAGGSETQYF.